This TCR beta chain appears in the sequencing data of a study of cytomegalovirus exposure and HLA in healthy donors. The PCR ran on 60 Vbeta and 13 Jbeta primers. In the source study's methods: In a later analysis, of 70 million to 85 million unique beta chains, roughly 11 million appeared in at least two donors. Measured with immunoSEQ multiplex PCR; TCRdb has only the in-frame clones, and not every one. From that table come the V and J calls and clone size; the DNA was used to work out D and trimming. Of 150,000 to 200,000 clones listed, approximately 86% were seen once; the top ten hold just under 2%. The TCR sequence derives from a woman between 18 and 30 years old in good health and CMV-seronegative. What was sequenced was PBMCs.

DNA for the CDR3: TGTGCCAGCAGCTCTAACCAGCGGGAGAATTTTTACGAGCAGTACTTC. It codes for CASSSNQRENFYEQYF. The chain couples TRBV11-2 to TRBJ2-7; 8 positions agree with TRBD2. This CDR3 region has 16 residues. The germline gives CDR1 SGHAT, CDR2 FQNNGV. V lost 4 bases and J lost 4; bases outside the gene matches: 12.